This TCR beta chain was captured in a study of shared clonotypes between healthy human individuals (TCRdb year 2020). Study-level background: A couple of women and three men aged 18 to 49 years were included in the cohort. Libraries were prepared and TCR repertoires were sequenced by different laboratories using diverse techniques, in order to increase sequencing depth and limit assay-specific biases. For each donor, three plates each were used for CD4 naive and CD4 memory, two plates were used for CD8 naive, and one plate was used for CD8 memory. Blood TCR repertoires of roughly five healthy adults were deeply sequenced to estimate repertoire size and the extent of clonotype sharing between individuals. Between about 0.85 and 8.9 billion PBMCs per donor were obtained by leukapheresis.

This clone was observed at least ten times. No antigen is known for it. Base qualities are missing; no much larger clone stands one base away. Reading the germline V gene gives CDR1 ENHRY and CDR2 SYGVKD. The CDR3 spans 15 residues, from the cysteine through the phenylalanine. Just the 45-base CDR3 DNA is kept, in frame starting at base 1. A distance of 15 bases separates the germline ends of V and J, which lose 3 bases and 3 bases respectively. Donors were healthy HIV-negative adults with no recently reported acute infections or vaccinations. Every donor was a Caucasian adult living in Nashville, Tennessee, USA. Magnetic negative selection was used to enrich CD4+ T cells, after which naive cells were positively selected on CD45RA and the negative fraction became the memory subset. Blood was collected by leukapheresis, and PBMCs were isolated by Ficoll-Histopaque density gradient centrifugation and then cryopreserved in liquid nitrogen vapor phase. Analytical flow cytometry was used to check the purity and quantity of every magnetically sorted T cell population. From each sorted fraction, genomic DNA was isolated and quantified by UV absorbance on a Nanodrop 2000c.

TCR CDR3 regions were amplified from genomic DNA by multiplex PCR using the deep immunoSEQ assay. For each cell subset, the extracted genomic DNA was distributed evenly across all wells of several immunoSEQ 96-well plates, and each plate served as one replicate. For sorted subsets, 200 ng of genomic DNA, equivalent to some 30,000 T cell genomes, went into each replicate PCR. Purified libraries were measured with a Qubit 3.0 fluorometer, size-checked on a Bioanalyzer 2100, and measured again with the KAPA Library Quantification kit. A separate single-read 150-cycle Illumina NextSeq 550 flow cell was used to sequence each immunoSEQ 96-well plate. The source study handled its data this way. Because the immunoSEQ output held only junctional sequences and lacked quality scores, the filtering could not match the filtering applied to full-length reads. To assign V/J genes and CDR3, sequences were annotated against IMGT germline references using PyIR, a Python wrapper for IgBLAST v1.9. Reads were filtered out if the reads had weak V/J assignments (E-value above 1e-6), no CDR3, stop codons, out-of-frame junctions, or ambiguous translated residues. V3J clonotypes were defined as sequences sharing an identical inferred V gene, J gene, and CDR3 amino acid sequence. The percentage overlap between two repertoires was calculated by dividing the number of shared unique clonotypes by the size of the smaller repertoire. Three approaches were used to assess repertoire richness: RTK rarefaction, the Chao1 estimator, and Recon v2.1 estimates of unobserved clonotypes. For all TCRbeta clonotypes obtained by the gDNA method from four donors, generation probabilities were computed with OLGA. Here the immuneACCESS table is served through TCRdb, limited to in-frame sequences with V and J called. Missing clones are a known gap in these copies; in checked studies unresolved V genes cover under half, and the rest lacks a known reason. V and J calls and clone size are given by that table; D and trimming were obtained from the DNA. The sample contains roughly 1,100,000 clones, about 74% of them found a single time. Together, the top ten hold approximately 1.5% of the sample.

Overall study outcomes, separate from this receptor: Higher generation probabilities were observed for clonotypes shared by all four sorted-subset donors than for non-shared clonotypes. Based on pairwise subsampling, the degree of clonotype sharing among donors was expected to be affected by sequencing depth. When a few donors were compared, the shared fraction of clonotypes was 5% to 6.5% for naive CD4, about 4% for naive CD8, 2.3% for memory CD4, and roughly 0.4% for memory CD8. Because the study included a small number of donors, the genetic and exposure-history diversity represented was limited. Estimated clonotype richness was generally larger for naive than for memory subsets. Only blood was sampled, and tissue TCR repertoires likely differ from those in blood. Even with the large sequencing depth, rarefaction of the sorted-subset datasets indicated that sequencing was incomplete.

Sequencing used memory CD4+ T cells sorted from blood. This specimen's cell subset or site label, per the study, means: CD45RA-negative fraction. The sequence was obtained from a man aged 18-30 years in good health. Recombination joined TRBV10-3 with TRBJ2-7, with TRBD1 perhaps the D gene, on 5 matching bases. Read as DNA, the sequence is TGTGCCATCAGTGAAGGGCAGGGTGTGCTCTACGAGCAGTACTTC. This is translated as CAISEGQGVLYEQYF.